The rows below give T cell receptor beta chains drawn from one sample of a study of yellow fever vaccine responses in identical twins. TCRdb re-called the RT-PCR reads through MiXCR, storing one row per CDR3 protein. The data show 9,500 to 11,000 distinct CDR3 sequences, around four fifths seen once. Here the sequenced sample was T cells from blood (PBMCs), unsorted or a sorted subset (not recorded which), taken before or after yellow fever vaccination (not recorded which). All receptors come from a woman between 18 and 29 years old who received the yellow fever vaccine. CDR3s leave out the opening cysteine and the closing phenylalanine or tryptophan.

TRBJ2-5 TRBV28 ASRLGGYSETQY
TRBJ2-1 TRBV7-6 ASSPLPLSPSYNEQF
TRBJ2-5 TRBV2 ASSERGGTSGAKETQY
TRBJ2-7 TRBV27 ASSRTGTNYEQY
TRBJ2-1 TRBV28 ASSLEGGTYNEQF
TRBJ2-7 TRBV4-2 ASSQRGGRSSYEQY
TRBJ1-1 TRBV12-3/TRBV12-4 ASSSPQGVLDTEAF
TRBJ1-1 TRBV2 ASSELGVLNTEAF
TRBJ1-1 TRBV10-3 AISERDQGSDAAF
TRBJ1-1 TRBV20-1 SARDSGSTEAF
TRBJ2-1 TRBV5-6 ASSPPGYNEQF